This is a list of T cell receptor beta chains from one sample in a study of shared clonotypes between healthy human individuals. Generated by immunoSEQ multiplex PCR, the TCRdb table keeps only in-frame clones and is missing some. The sample includes some 2.1 million clones, about 95% seen only once; the top ten take 0.85% to 1.2%. Input material: naive CD8+ T cells sorted from blood. The source is a man between 18 and 35 years old in good health. Each CDR3 is given with its conserved first and last residue. The order of the fields is V gene, clone size, D gene, J gene, CDR3 DNA, CDR3 protein. The D gene is left open where the match is weak. Size is omitted from some rows. Given values are once, few, many or a class for expanded clones.

>TRBV7-9|NA|NA|TRBJ2-5
TGTGCCAGCAGATTCCCACTACAGGGTACACTTGCAGAGACCCAGTACTTC
CASRFPLQGTLAETQYF
>TRBV7-3|NA|TRBD2|TRBJ2-5
TGTGCCAGCAGCCCCTCGGGACTAGCGGGGGGGCCGGGAGAGACCCAGTACTTC
CASSPSGLAGGPGETQYF
>TRBV11-2|once|TRBD2|TRBJ2-5
TGTGCCAGCAGCTCCGCGGGGGTCCAAGAGACCCAGTACTTC
CASSSAGVQETQYF
>TRBV13|NA|TRBD1|TRBJ1-1
TGTGCCAGCAGCCCCACGACAGGGGCTCACACTGAAGCTTTCTTT
CASSPTTGAHTEAFF
>TRBV9|NA|NA|TRBJ2-7
TGTGCCAGCAGCGTAGCGGGATACAACTACGAGCAGTACTTC
CASSVAGYNYEQYF
>TRBV10-3|NA|NA|TRBJ2-2
TGTGCCATCCCGCGGACCAACACCGGGGAGCTGTTTTTT
CAIPRTNTGELFF
>TRBV15|NA|TRBD2|TRBJ2-7
TGTGCCACCACCGCGAGCGGGGGACGCTACGAGCAGTACTTC
CATTASGGRYEQYF
>TRBV7-9|NA|TRBD2|TRBJ2-5
TGTGCCAGCAGCTTTAGGGCTAGCGGAAACCAAGAGACCCAGTACTTC
CASSFRASGNQETQYF
>TRBV5-1|NA|NA|TRBJ2-7
TGCGCCAGCTCGTCGGGAAATCCCTACGAGCAGTACTTC
CASSSGNPYEQYF
>TRBV19|NA|TRBD1|TRBJ2-1
TGTGCCAGTAGTGAGACAGGGATCTATGAGCAGTTCTTC
CASSETGIYEQFF
>TRBV29-1|NA|TRBD2|TRBJ2-1
TGCAGCGTTGATCATCCGGCGGGGGCCTACAATGAGCAGTTCTTC
CSVDHPAGAYNEQFF
>TRBV28|NA|NA|TRBJ2-2
TGTGCCAGCAGCTCCGACAGAGATGCGAACACCGGGGAGCTGTTTTTT
CASSSDRDANTGELFF
>TRBV15|NA|TRBD1|TRBJ2-1
TGTGCCACCAGCAGGTCGACAGGGGAGGATGAGCAGTTCTTC
CATSRSTGEDEQFF
>TRBV28|NA|NA|TRBJ2-7
TGTGCCAGCAGCGCCTACTACGAGCAGTACTTC
CASSAYYEQYF
>TRBV5-6|NA|NA|TRBJ1-2
TGTGCCAGCAGCTTCCCGGACAAAACGGGCCCCTATGGCTACGGCTACACCTTC
CASSFPDKTGPYGYGYTF
>TRBV6-5|NA|TRBD1|TRBJ2-7
TGTGCCAGCAGTTACGGGGGACAGGGCGACGAGCAGTACTTC
CASSYGGQGDEQYF
>TRBV27|NA|NA|TRBJ2-5
TGTGCCAGCAGACTTATGCGGGACAGCCATCAAGAGACCCAGTACTTC
CASRLMRDSHQETQYF
>TRBV10-2|NA|NA|TRBJ1-3
TGCGCCAGCACGGAAGCATGGACTCCTGGAAACACCATATATTTT
CASTEAWTPGNTIYF
>TRBV28|NA|TRBD1|TRBJ2-1
TGTGCCAGCAGCTCAGGACAGGAACTTTACAATGAGCAGTTCTTC
CASSSGQELYNEQFF
>TRBV5-1|NA|TRBD1|TRBJ1-2
TGCGCCAGCAGCTTGGTGGACAGGTCCTATGGCTACACCTTC
CASSLVDRSYGYTF
>TRBV2|NA|TRBD2|TRBJ2-2
TGTGCCAGCAGTGATCCAGCGGGAGTCGGGAACACCGGGGAGCTGTTTTTT
CASSDPAGVGNTGELFF
>TRBV19|NA|NA|TRBJ2-2
TGTGCCAGCACAGGCCTAACAGGTTCTACCGGGGAGCTGTTTTTT
CASTGLTGSTGELFF
>TRBV7-9|NA|TRBD2|TRBJ2-5
TGTGCCAGCAGCGAGGGACTAGCGGACCAAGAGACCCAGTACTTC
CASSEGLADQETQYF
>TRBV4-1|NA|TRBD1|TRBJ2-2
TGCGCCAGCAGCCAAGATGGAGGGACAGGGGTCCTCGGGGAGCTGTTTTTT
CASSQDGGTGVLGELFF
>TRBV5-1|NA|TRBD2|TRBJ2-7
TGCGCCAGCAGCTGGGGACTAGCCCCCTACGAGCAGTACTTC
CASSWGLAPYEQYF
>TRBV6-5|once|NA|TRBJ1-1
TGTGCCAGCAGGTTACAGGGACTCACTGAAGCTTTCTTT
CASRLQGLTEAFF
>TRBV7-9|NA|TRBD1|TRBJ2-3
TGTGCCAGCAGCTGGTCAGGACAGGCCGTCACAGATACGCAGTATTTT
CASSWSGQAVTDTQYF
>TRBV27|NA|TRBD2|TRBJ2-2
TGTGCCAGCAGCCCCCTCCGACTAGCGGGGACCGGGGAGCTGTTTTTT
CASSPLRLAGTGELFF
>TRBV27|NA|TRBD2|TRBJ2-5
TGTGCCAGCAGTCCGGGGACTAGCGGGGGGGCCGGTGAGACCCAGTACTTC
CASSPGTSGGAGETQYF
>TRBV6-6|NA|TRBD1|TRBJ1-2
TGTGCCAGCAGTTACACTCGGGACAGGGGGACTGGGGGCTACACCTTC
CASSYTRDRGTGGYTF
>TRBV5-6|NA|TRBD1|TRBJ2-3
TGTGCCAGCAGCCCTACAGGGGCCACAGATACGCAGTATTTT
CASSPTGATDTQYF
>TRBV27|NA|NA|TRBJ1-2
TGTGCCAGCAGCCCTTATTTCGAGTCCGGCAGGGTCTATGGCTACACCTTC
CASSPYFESGRVYGYTF
>TRBV11-2|NA|NA|TRBJ1-5
TGTGCCAGCAGCTTAGACAGGGTCAAGCCCCAGCATTTT
CASSLDRVKPQHF
>TRBV27|NA|TRBD2|TRBJ2-7
TGTGCCAGCAGTTCGACTAGCGGGAATATCTACGAGCAGTACTTC
CASSSTSGNIYEQYF
>TRBV5-6|NA|TRBD2|TRBJ2-2
TGTGCCAGCAGCTCTACTAGCGGTACCGGGGAGCTGTTTTTT
CASSSTSGTGELFF
>TRBV7-9|NA|NA|TRBJ2-7
TGTGCCAGCAGCTCCGATCCAGGGGCCTACGAGCAGTACTTC
CASSSDPGAYEQYF
>TRBV2|NA|TRBD1|TRBJ2-2
TGTGCCAGCAGTGGAAGCCAGGGGGCTGGCACCGGGGAGCTGTTTTTT
CASSGSQGAGTGELFF
>TRBV28|NA|TRBD1|TRBJ1-6
TGTGCCAGCAGTTCACAGGGGGGTAATTCACCCCTCCACTTT
CASSSQGGNSPLHF
>TRBV4-1|NA|NA|TRBJ1-1
TGCGCCAGCAGCCAAGATCCAGGACCTCGGGAAGCTTTCTTT
CASSQDPGPREAFF